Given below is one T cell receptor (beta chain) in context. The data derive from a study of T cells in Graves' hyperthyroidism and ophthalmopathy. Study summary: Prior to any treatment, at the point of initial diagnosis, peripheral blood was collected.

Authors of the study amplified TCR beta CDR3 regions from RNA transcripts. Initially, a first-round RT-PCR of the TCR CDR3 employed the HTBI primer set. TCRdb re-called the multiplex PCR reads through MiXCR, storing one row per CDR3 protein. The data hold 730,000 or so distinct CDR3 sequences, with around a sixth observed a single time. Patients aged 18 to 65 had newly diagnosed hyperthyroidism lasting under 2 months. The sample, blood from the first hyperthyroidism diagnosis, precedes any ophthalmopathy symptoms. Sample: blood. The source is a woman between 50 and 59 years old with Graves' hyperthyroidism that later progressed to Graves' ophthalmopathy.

In DNA form, the CDR3 reads TGTGCCAGCAGTTTATCGGGCGGCCTGAGGGATACGCAGTATTTT. This gives the protein CASSLSGGLRDTQYF. The chain employs TRBV27 and TRBJ2-3, with D hard to call. CDR1 is MNHEY, CDR2 SMNVEV, per germline (reference sequence). V was cut by 0 bases and J by 6 bases, with 13 bases left in between. This CDR3 contains 15 residues.